These 15 T cell receptor beta chains came from one sample sequenced in a study. The table came from immunoSEQ multiplex PCR; TCRdb's copy has only in-frame clones and leaves some out. The sample has around 50,000 clones, 85% to 95% seen once. Sequenced: PBMCs. The source of these receptors is a man in his forties or fifties with rheumatoid arthritis.

In DNA form, the CDR3 reads TGTGCCAGTAGGACCCGGGCGGCAACTAATGAAAAACTGTTTTTT. Amino acid sequence: CASRTRAATNEKLFF. The chain employs TRBV19 and TRBJ1-4; D gene ambiguous. Germline V CDR1 and CDR2: LNHDA, SQIVND (reference sequence). V was shortened by 6 bases and J by 0 bases, with 11 bases between the two germline ends. This CDR3 is built from 15 residues. The entire variable domain, with the rest obtained from reference TRBV19 and TRBJ1-4, is as follows: DGGITQSPKYLFRKEGQNVTLSCEQNLNHDAMYWYRQDPGQGLRLIYYSQIVNDFQKGDIAEGYSVSREKKESFPLTVTSAQKNPTAFYLCASRTRAATNEKLFFGSGTQLSVL.

This clone was found a few times. The rearrangement joins TRBV7-2 to TRBJ1-1, with unresolved D. Trimming stripped 1 base from V and 7 bases from J, with 10 bases between. The CDR3 runs to 13 residues. Germline V CDR1 and CDR2: SGHTA, FQGNSA. As DNA, the CDR3 is TGTGCCAGCAGCTTAGTGAACAGAAATGAAGCTTTCTTT. This encodes CASSLVNRNEAFF.

V usage is TRBV2 and J usage is TRBJ2-5, with no clear D. CDR1 SNHLY and CDR2 FYNNEI come from the germline V gene. This CDR3 has 11 amino acids. The V end lost 2 bases, the J end lost 8 bases, and 6 bases lay between the germline ends. The CDR3 here is CASSERQTQYF. Here the CDR3 DNA reads TGTGCCAGCAGTGAACGGCAAACCCAGTACTTC.

The genes are TRBV19 and TRBJ1-5, with 8 nucleotides matching TRBD1. The CDR3 extends over 15 amino acids. V trimming: 6 bases; J trimming: 7 bases; junction bases outside the gene matches: 11. Germline V gives CDR1 LNHDA, CDR2 SQIVND (reference sequence). CDR3 sequence: CASSLDRGPRQPQHF. CDR3 in DNA: TGTGCCAGTAGCCTCGACAGGGGACCCAGACAGCCCCAGCATTTT.

This sequence joins TRBV11-3 and TRBJ2-1, with TRBD2 matching 9 bases. The V and J ends lost 1 base and 6 bases, in that order; junction bases with no gene match: 4. The CDR3 has 15 residues. CDR1 SGHNT and CDR2 YENEEA come from the germline V gene. The CDR3 protein is CASSLAGTSPNEQFF. The CDR3 DNA is TGTGCCAGCAGCTTAGCCGGGACTAGCCCCAATGAGCAGTTCTTC.

In DNA form, the CDR3 reads TGCAGCGTCGCTGGACAGCAGAGTTCCTACAATGAGCAGTTCTTC. Translation: CSVAGQQSSYNEQFF. The genes are TRBV29-1 and TRBJ2-1; TRBD1 might be the D (6 bases). This CDR3 spans 15 amino acids. Germline V gene data show CDR1 as SQVTM and CDR2 as ANQGSEA. V was clipped by 6 bases and J by 1 base, with 16 bases between them.

The chain combines TRBV7-2 with TRBJ1-4, with D perhaps matching TRBD1 (6 bases). V was cut by 5 bases and J by 8 bases, with 18 bases left in between. CDR1 SGHTA and CDR2 FQGNSA come from the germline V gene. This CDR3 is built from 15 residues. For the CDR3, the DNA is TGTGCCAGCAGCCCGGCGGGGGGCGAACACGAAAAACTGTTTTTT. It codes for CASSPAGGEHEKLFF.

V and J are TRBV7-9 and TRBJ2-5, with D maybe TRBD2 (5 bases). The CDR3 is made up of 14 amino acids. Germline CDR1 is SEHNR and CDR2 is FQNEAQ (reference sequence). Trimming took 5 bases from V and 4 from J, leaving 14 bases between them. CDR3 coding DNA: TGTGCCAGCAGCCAGCCGTTGGGAGTAGAGACCCAGTACTTC. This encodes CASSQPLGVETQYF.

This clone has only one observation. The V and J genes are TRBV9 and TRBJ2-7; no definite D call. The CDR3 is 13 residues long. The V end lost 4 bases, the J end lost 3 bases, and 11 bases lay between the germline ends. CDR1 SGDLS and CDR2 YYNGEE come from the germline V gene. CDR3 DNA sequence: TGTGCCAGCAGCCCCTTGGACCGCTACGAGCAGTACTTC. It yields the protein CASSPLDRYEQYF.

The chain joins TRBV28 to TRBJ2-1; D might be TRBD1 (5 bases). The CDR3 totals 11 residues. CDR1 and CDR2 from the germline V gene are MDHEN and SYDVKM. Trimming left V 11 bases short and J 7 bases short, with 12 bases between. The DNA for the CDR3 is TGTGCCGTCCAGGGTTTGAATGAGCAGTTCTTC. Its translation is CAVQGLNEQFF.

This clone was counted a few times. The V gene is TRBV3-1 (or the pseudogene TRBV3-2), the J gene TRBJ1-2, with 7 bases that match TRBD1. In germline, CDR1 is LGHDT, CDR2 YNNKEL (reference sequence). V lost 1 base to trimming and J lost 8 bases; unmatched junction nucleotides: 10. CDR3 length: 15 residues. The chain's CDR3 is CASSQAPTGSLGYTF. The CDR3 DNA reads TGTGCCAGCAGCCAAGCGCCGACAGGGAGCCTCGGCTACACCTTC.

The rearrangement joins TRBV28 to TRBJ2-4, with TRBD2 matching over 9 bases. V shed 10 bases and J 8 bases; nucleotides not matched to a gene: 12. This CDR3 spans 14 amino acids. In germline, CDR1 is MDHEN, CDR2 SYDVKM. The CDR3 spells CATAGGGVGDIQYF. The CDR3 nucleotides read TGTGCCACCGCGGGCGGGGGGGTCGGAGACATTCAGTACTTC. Supplemented by reference TRBV28 and TRBJ2-4, the full variable domain reads DVKVTQSSRYLVKRTGEKVFLECVQDMDHENMFWYRQDPGLGLRLIYFSYDVKMKEKGDIPEGYSVSREKKERFSLILESASTNQTSMYLCATAGGGVGDIQYFGAGTRLSVL.

V gene TRBV5-1 combines with J gene TRBJ2-7; 8 positions match TRBD2. The CDR3 sequence is 15 residues long. In germline, CDR1 is SGHRS, CDR2 YFSETQ. V lost 2 bases, J lost 0 bases, and 4 bases stayed unmatched. The DNA of the CDR3 is TGCGCCAGCAGCTTAGACGGGGGGGCCTCCTACGAGCAGTACTTC. Its translation: CASSLDGGASYEQYF.

This clone appeared a few times. The V call is TRBV7-9, the J call TRBJ2-7; TRBD2 matches 9 bases. The V and J ends lost 1 base and 1 base, in that order; junction bases with no gene match: 8. This CDR3 region has 17 residues. Per the germline V gene, CDR1 is SEHNR and CDR2 is FQNEAQ (reference sequence). The CDR3, as DNA: TGTGCCAGCAGCTTAGAGCTCAGGACTAGCGTTTCCTACGAGCAGTACTTC. The encoded protein is CASSLELRTSVSYEQYF.

The J gene is TRBJ2-7, the V gene TRBV6-6; 10 nucleotides match TRBD2. The J segment lost 3 bases and the V segment lost 6 bases, leaving 5 bases of the junction unmatched. The CDR3 is 14 amino acids. From germline, CDR1 is MNHNY and CDR2 SVGAGI (reference sequence). The CDR3 reads CASREREGGYEQYF. CDR3 nucleotide sequence: TGTGCCAGCAGGGAGCGGGAGGGAGGCTACGAGCAGTACTTC.